This TCR beta chain is drawn from a study of OX40 agonist ivuxolimab in advanced cancers. The CDR3 spans 16 residues. With 4 bases removed from V and 5 bases from J, the gap between germline ends came to 15 bases. Germline CDR1 is SGHDN and CDR2 is FVKESK. Clones were read by immunoSEQ multiplex PCR, and TCRdb kept only the in-frame ones, dropping some. The sample includes around 39,000 clones, roughly four fifths of them seen just once. Sequenced here: CD4+ or CD8+ T cells sorted from blood, sampled in a trial of the OX40 agonist ivuxolimab. The sequence was obtained from an adult with an advanced solid tumor such as melanoma, head and neck, liver or kidney cancer. The rearrangement links TRBV14 to TRBJ1-6; D may be TRBD1 (5 bases). In nucleotides, the CDR3 is TGTGCCAGCAGCCTACGGGGGTTAGGGAATAATTCACCCCTCCACTTT. Protein: CASSLRGLGNNSPLHF. Full variable domain (missing parts from reference TRBV14 and TRBJ1-6): EAGVTQFPSHSVIEKGQTVTLRCDPISGHDNLYWYRRVMGKEIKFLLHFVKESKQDESGMPNNRFLAERTGGTYSTLKVQPAELEDSGVYFCASSLRGLGNNSPLHFGNGTRLTVT.